The rows below give T cell receptor beta chains drawn from one sample of a study of cytomegalovirus exposure and HLA in healthy donors. Sequencing was performed with immunoSEQ multiplex PCR; in TCRdb, only in-frame clones are kept and a portion is missing. The table shows around 100,000 clones, with more than 70% occurring only once. Material: PBMCs. The receptors shown here come from a woman aged 55-69 years in good health and CMV-seropositive. The CDR3 runs from the conserved cysteine through the conserved F or W. Fields, in order: D gene, J gene, clone size, V gene, CDR3 DNA, CDR3 protein. The D gene is left open where the match is weak. Some rows mark clone size as missing; the rest say once, few, many or name a class of expanded clone.

d_call: .
j_call: TRBJ2-5
clone_size: .
v_call: TRBV21-1
cdr3_nt: TGTGCCAGCAGCACACAGACAGGGTACGGGGAGACCCAGTACTTC
cdr3_aa: CASSTQTGYGETQYF

d_call: TRBD2
j_call: TRBJ2-7
clone_size: .
v_call: TRBV2
cdr3_nt: TGTGCCGGTCTAGCGGGAGCGGACGAGCAGTACTTC
cdr3_aa: CAGLAGADEQYF

d_call: .
j_call: TRBJ2-3
clone_size: .
v_call: TRBV5-1
cdr3_nt: TGCGCCAGCAGCACTATTACTAGCTTGGGCACAGATACGCAGTATTTT
cdr3_aa: CASSTITSLGTDTQYF

d_call: .
j_call: TRBJ2-3
clone_size: .
v_call: TRBV11-1
cdr3_nt: TGTGCCGGAAACCAACAGGGCACAGATACGCAGTATTTT
cdr3_aa: CAGNQQGTDTQYF

d_call: .
j_call: TRBJ2-1
clone_size: .
v_call: TRBV4-1
cdr3_nt: TGCGCCAGCAGCCAAAGTCCCTCCCGAGGCAATGAGCAGTTCTTC
cdr3_aa: CASSQSPSRGNEQFF

d_call: TRBD1
j_call: TRBJ2-2
clone_size: .
v_call: TRBV28
cdr3_nt: TGTGCCAGCAGACAGGGGACCGTGGGGACCGGGGAGCTGTTTTTT
cdr3_aa: CASRQGTVGTGELFF

d_call: .
j_call: TRBJ2-7
clone_size: .
v_call: TRBV5-1
cdr3_nt: TGCGCCAGCAGCTTACTCCAATCCTACGAGCAGTACTTC
cdr3_aa: CASSLLQSYEQYF

d_call: .
j_call: TRBJ1-5
clone_size: .
v_call: TRBV4-1
cdr3_nt: TGCGCCAGCAGCCATTACGACAGCAAAAATCAGCCCCAGCATTTT
cdr3_aa: CASSHYDSKNQPQHF

d_call: .
j_call: TRBJ1-4
clone_size: .
v_call: TRBV29-1
cdr3_nt: TGCAGCGTTGAAGATCTGGGAGGTGGGGAAAAACTGTTTTTT
cdr3_aa: CSVEDLGGGEKLFF

d_call: .
j_call: TRBJ2-5
clone_size: .
v_call: TRBV13
cdr3_nt: TGTGCCAGCAGCTTAGCCCGGACAGCGCAAGAGACCCAGTACTTC
cdr3_aa: CASSLARTAQETQYF

d_call: TRBD1
j_call: TRBJ1-2
clone_size: .
v_call: TRBV29-1
cdr3_nt: TGCAGCGTCGTTGACACAGGGGTCGGCTACACCTTC
cdr3_aa: CSVVDTGVGYTF

d_call: TRBD2
j_call: TRBJ2-1
clone_size: .
v_call: TRBV5-1
cdr3_nt: TGCGCCAGCACCTTAGCGGGAGGATCCTACAATGAGCAGTTCTTC
cdr3_aa: CASTLAGGSYNEQFF

d_call: TRBD2
j_call: TRBJ2-3
clone_size: once
v_call: TRBV4-2
cdr3_nt: TGTGCCAGCAGCCAAGATCGGGGGAGCACGGGAGGCACGCAGTATTTT
cdr3_aa: CASSQDRGSTGGTQYF

d_call: .
j_call: TRBJ2-7
clone_size: once
v_call: TRBV9
cdr3_nt: TGTGCCAGCAGCGTAGAAGGCGGAAGCTCCTACGAGCAGTACTTC
cdr3_aa: CASSVEGGSSYEQYF

d_call: TRBD1
j_call: TRBJ2-5
clone_size: .
v_call: TRBV5-4
cdr3_nt: TGTGCCAGCAGCTCGGGACAGACCCAAGAGACCCAGTACTTC
cdr3_aa: CASSSGQTQETQYF

d_call: .
j_call: TRBJ1-4
clone_size: .
v_call: TRBV6-5
cdr3_nt: TGTGCCAGCAGTTACCGCCCGACAGGCGTTAATGAAAAACTGTTTTTT
cdr3_aa: CASSYRPTGVNEKLFF

d_call: .
j_call: TRBJ1-4
clone_size: .
v_call: TRBV4-1
cdr3_nt: TGCGCCAGCAGCTCAGTCGGACAGAATGAAAAACTGTTTTTT
cdr3_aa: CASSSVGQNEKLFF

d_call: .
j_call: TRBJ1-2
clone_size: .
v_call: TRBV9
cdr3_nt: TGTGCCAGCAGGTCCGACAGGAACTATGGCTACACCTTC
cdr3_aa: CASRSDRNYGYTF

d_call: .
j_call: TRBJ1-1
clone_size: .
v_call: TRBV5-5
cdr3_nt: TGTGCCAGCAGCTTGCTTTCGGAAGCTTTCTTT
cdr3_aa: CASSLLSEAFF

d_call: .
j_call: TRBJ2-7
clone_size: .
v_call: TRBV6-1
cdr3_nt: TGTGCCAGCAGTGAAGGATGGCAGCGAACATTCTACGAGCAGTACTTC
cdr3_aa: CASSEGWQRTFYEQYF

d_call: TRBD1
j_call: TRBJ1-2
clone_size: once
v_call: TRBV28
cdr3_nt: TGTGCCAGCGGCCCGGGACAGAGGAACTATGGCTACACCTTC
cdr3_aa: CASGPGQRNYGYTF

d_call: TRBD2
j_call: TRBJ2-7
clone_size: .
v_call: TRBV9
cdr3_nt: TGTGCCAGCAGCTTATCCGGGACTAGCGGGAGGAAGGACGAGCAGTACTTC
cdr3_aa: CASSLSGTSGRKDEQYF

d_call: TRBD1
j_call: TRBJ2-7
clone_size: .
v_call: TRBV5-4
cdr3_nt: TGTGCCAGCAGCACCCGACAGGGGATCACCTACGAGCAGTACTTC
cdr3_aa: CASSTRQGITYEQYF

d_call: .
j_call: TRBJ1-1
clone_size: .
v_call: TRBV18
cdr3_nt: TGTGCCAGCTCACCATATTCAGGGGACGGCACTGAAGCTTTCTTT
cdr3_aa: CASSPYSGDGTEAFF

d_call: TRBD1
j_call: TRBJ2-7
clone_size: .
v_call: TRBV16
cdr3_nt: TGTGCCAGCAGCCAATCCGGGACAGCGAGCTCCTACGAGCAGTACTTC
cdr3_aa: CASSQSGTASSYEQYF

d_call: .
j_call: TRBJ1-1
clone_size: .
v_call: TRBV28
cdr3_nt: TGTGCCAGCAGTTCGGCGACGGGACACCTGAACACTGAAGCTTTCTTT
cdr3_aa: CASSSATGHLNTEAFF

d_call: TRBD2
j_call: TRBJ2-7
clone_size: .
v_call: TRBV10-3
cdr3_nt: TGTGCCATCAGTGGGACTAGCGGAGTGGGGGAGCAGTACTTC
cdr3_aa: CAISGTSGVGEQYF

d_call: TRBD1
j_call: TRBJ2-7
clone_size: .
v_call: TRBV5-1
cdr3_nt: TGCGCCAGCAGCTTGGCCCTGGACAGGCTATCTTACGAGCAGTACTTC
cdr3_aa: CASSLALDRLSYEQYF

d_call: .
j_call: TRBJ2-7
clone_size: .
v_call: TRBV30
cdr3_nt: TGTGCCTGGAGTGTTGGCAGGGGGACTGACTACGAGCAGTACTTC
cdr3_aa: CAWSVGRGTDYEQYF

d_call: .
j_call: TRBJ2-7
clone_size: few
v_call: TRBV2
cdr3_nt: TGTGCCAGCAGTGAAGGGTGGACACTTGCGGGGATCGCCGATTACTACGAGCAGTACTTC
cdr3_aa: CASSEGWTLAGIADYYEQYF

d_call: .
j_call: TRBJ2-1
clone_size: .
v_call: TRBV28
cdr3_nt: TGTGCCAGCAGTCCGGCGAGGCGCGGTGAGCAGTTCTTC
cdr3_aa: CASSPARRGEQFF